The 12 T cell receptor beta chains presented below share a single source sample, sequenced in a study of chemoradiotherapy in HPV16-positive cancers. TCRdb's copy holds only in-frame clones and misses some; the assay was immunoSEQ multiplex PCR. Of some 20,000 clones listed, roughly 73% are singletons. This material was acquired from a patient who underwent chemoradiotherapy. Source of these receptors: a human donor with HPV-associated anogenital cancer.

This sequence joins TRBV18 and TRBJ2-2; D gene unclear. This CDR3 spans 14 amino acids. V was clipped by 3 bases and J by 7 bases, with 12 bases between them. CDR1 is KGHSH, CDR2 LQKENI, per germline. CDR3 sequence (DNA): TGTGCCAGCTCACCCCCGTCCTTGGACGGGGAGCTGTTTTTT. As protein: CASSPPSLDGELFF. Drawing the rest from reference TRBV18 and TRBJ2-2, the complete variable domain is NAGVMQNPRHLVRRRGQEARLRCSPMKGHSHVYWYRQLPEEGLKFMVYLQKENIIDESGMPKERFSAEFPKEGPSILRIQQVVRGDSAAYFCASSPPSLDGELFFGEGSRLTVL.

The CDR3 here is CASSLEGGTNEKLFF. The CDR3 DNA sequence: TGTGCCAGCAGCTTGGAGGGGGGGACTAATGAAAAACTGTTTTTT. This chain uses TRBV5-4 with TRBJ1-4; a weak D match, TRBD1 (6 bases). The CDR3 is 15 residues long. Germline CDR1 SGHNT, CDR2 YYREEE (reference sequence). With 0 bases removed from V and 2 bases from J, the gap between germline ends came to 8 bases. Filled out from reference TRBV5-4 and TRBJ1-4, the complete variable domain reads ETGVTQSPTHLIKTRGQQVTLRCSSQSGHNTVSWYQQALGQGPQFIFQYYREEENGRGNFPPRFSGLQFPNYSSELNVNALELDDSALYLCASSLEGGTNEKLFFGSGTQLSVL.

This clone has just a few counts. The V and J genes are TRBV7-2 and TRBJ2-2, with D maybe TRBD1 (6 bases). V gave up 10 bases and J gave up 7 bases, with 19 bases separating them. Germline CDR1 reads SGHTA; CDR2 reads FQGNSA. This CDR3 has 14 amino acids. DNA for the CDR3: TGTGCCACTGGACAGACTTCGATTAACGGGGAGCTGTTTTTT. This encodes CATGQTSINGELFF.

The V call is TRBV6-1, the J call TRBJ1-1; D gene unclear. V lost 8 bases to trimming and J lost 0 bases, with 4 bases between them. Germline values: CDR1 MNHNS, CDR2 SASEGT. The CDR3 contains 11 residues. The DNA for the CDR3 is TGTGCCAGCCAATTGAACACTGAAGCTTTCTTT. Protein sequence: CASQLNTEAFF.

The V gene is TRBV28, the J gene TRBJ1-1; D call uncertain. The CDR3 has 12 residues. The V end was cut by 6 bases, the J end by 3 bases, with 8 bases between. Germline CDR1 is MDHEN and CDR2 is SYDVKM. The CDR3 spells CASSDIDTEAFF. CDR3 DNA sequence: TGTGCCAGCAGCGACATCGACACTGAAGCTTTCTTT.

A single count supports this clone. The V and J genes are TRBV27 and TRBJ2-1, with TRBD2 matching over 10 bases. Losses at the gene ends were 0 bases for V and 9 bases for J; bases not matched to a gene: 8. CDR1 and CDR2 (germline): MNHEY, SMNVEV (reference sequence). There are 16 residues in the CDR3. The CDR3 DNA sequence: TGTGCCAGCAGTTTATCGAGCGGGAGGGCCGCTTTTGAGCAGTTCTTC. It yields the protein CASSLSSGRAAFEQFF.

The V and J genes are TRBV28 and TRBJ1-2; a possible D gene is TRBD1 (5 bases). CDR3 length: 14 residues. Between the trimmed V and J ends, which lost 5 bases and 4 bases, there was a span of 14 bases. In germline, CDR1 is MDHEN, CDR2 SYDVKM. The CDR3 DNA reads as TGTGCCAGCAGTCCTGGGGGAAGTGGCTATGGCTACACCTTC. It translates to CASSPGGSGYGYTF.

V usage is TRBV5-6 and J usage is TRBJ2-2; D is uncertain. The germline V and J ends were trimmed by 0 bases and 6 bases, with 6 bases remaining between them. This CDR3 region has 13 residues. Germline loops: CDR1 SGHDT, CDR2 YYEEEE. The CDR3 region is CASSLAGPGELFF. The CDR3 DNA is TGTGCCAGCAGCTTGGCTGGACCCGGGGAGCTGTTTTTT.

This clone has only a few counts. The DNA of the CDR3 is TGTGCCAGCAGTTTACCAGGCAGCTCCTACGAGCAGTACTTC. Protein: CASSLPGSSYEQYF. The chain carries TRBV28 and TRBJ2-7; no reliable D call. The CDR3 covers 14 residues. CDR1 is MDHEN, CDR2 SYDVKM, per germline. The V gene lost 2 bases and the J gene lost 0 bases, with 8 bases spanning the gap.

The chain recombines TRBV7-2 with TRBJ1-1, with a possible D match to TRBD1 (6 bases). The germline V gene encodes CDR1 SGHTA and CDR2 FQGNSA. The CDR3 sequence is 16 residues long. Trimming cost V 1 base and J 7 bases, with 19 bases left between them. The CDR3 protein is CASSLDLRTAGDEAFF. In nucleotides, the CDR3 is TGTGCCAGCAGCTTAGATCTGCGGACAGCCGGGGATGAAGCTTTCTTT.

The chain recombines TRBV28 with TRBJ1-1; 7 bases fit TRBD1. This CDR3 is built from 16 residues. In germline, CDR1 is MDHEN, CDR2 SYDVKM. The V segment lost 6 bases and the J segment 4 bases; nucleotides outside the gene matches: 14. CDR3: CASRDYVGGLGTEAFF. The CDR3 region has the DNA TGTGCCAGCAGAGACTATGTAGGGGGCCTCGGCACTGAAGCTTTCTTT.

The J gene is TRBJ2-7, the V gene TRBV4-2; 9 bases align to TRBD2. The CDR3 is 17 residues long. With V trimmed by 0 bases and J by 2 bases, 8 bases remained unmatched. Germline V lookup: CDR1 LGHNA, CDR2 YNFKEQ. The CDR3 region is CASSQDVAGDFAYEQYF. CDR3 DNA sequence: TGTGCCAGCAGCCAAGATGTAGCGGGAGATTTTGCCTACGAGCAGTACTTC.